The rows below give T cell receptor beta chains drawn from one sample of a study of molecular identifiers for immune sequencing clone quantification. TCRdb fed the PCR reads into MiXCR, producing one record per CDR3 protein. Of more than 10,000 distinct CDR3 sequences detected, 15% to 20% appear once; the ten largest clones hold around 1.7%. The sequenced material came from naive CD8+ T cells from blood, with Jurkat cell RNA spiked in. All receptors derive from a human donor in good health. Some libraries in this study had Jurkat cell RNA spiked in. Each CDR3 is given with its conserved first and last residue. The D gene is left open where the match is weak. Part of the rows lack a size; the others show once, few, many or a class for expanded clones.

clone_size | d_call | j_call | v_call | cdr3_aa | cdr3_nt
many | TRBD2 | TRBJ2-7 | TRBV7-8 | CASSSSGLAGRYEQYF | TGTGCCAGCAGCTCCTCGGGACTAGCGGGGCGCTACGAGCAGTACTTC
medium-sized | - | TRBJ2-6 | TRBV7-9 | CASSRLDSPSGANVLTF | TGTGCCAGCAGCCGGCTCGACAGCCCCTCTGGGGCCAACGTCCTGACTTTC
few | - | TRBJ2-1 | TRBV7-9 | CASFLLTVMEQFF | TGTGCCAGCTTCCTATTGACCGTGATGGAGCAGTTCTTC
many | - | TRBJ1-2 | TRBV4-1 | CASSQDPTDVYGYTF | TGCGCCAGCAGCCAAGACCCGACGGACGTTTATGGCTACACCTTC
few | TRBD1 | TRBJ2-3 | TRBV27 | CASSLQGDTDTQYF | TGTGCCAGCAGTCTACAGGGGGACACAGATACGCAGTATTTT
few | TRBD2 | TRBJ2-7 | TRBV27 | CASSLEGEILAETYEQYF | TGTGCCAGCAGTTTAGAGGGGGAGATACTAGCGGAAACCTACGAGCAGTACTTC
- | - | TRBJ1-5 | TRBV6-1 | CASARGDYSNQPQHF | TGTGCCAGCGCGCGGGGAGATTATAGCAATCAGCCCCAGCATTTT
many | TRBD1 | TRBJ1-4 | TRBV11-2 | CASSSLGQGNEKLFF | TGTGCCAGCAGCTCCCTGGGACAGGGGAATGAAAAACTGTTTTTT
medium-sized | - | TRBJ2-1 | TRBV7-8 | CASSLVRAPYNEQFF | TGTGCCAGCAGCTTAGTCAGGGCCCCCTACAATGAGCAGTTCTTC
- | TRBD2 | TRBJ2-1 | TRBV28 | CASSLLAGFYEQFF | TGTGCCAGCAGTTTACTAGCGGGATTTTATGAGCAGTTCTTC
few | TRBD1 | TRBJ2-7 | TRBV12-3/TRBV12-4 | CASNDRQGANEQYF | TGTGCCAGCAACGATAGACAGGGGGCCAACGAGCAGTACTTC
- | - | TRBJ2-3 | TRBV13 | CASSLFPGVAFTDTQYF | TGTGCCAGCAGCTTATTTCCCGGAGTTGCCTTTACAGATACGCAGTATTTT
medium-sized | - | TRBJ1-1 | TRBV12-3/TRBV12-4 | CASSEVGGGGTEAFF | TGTGCCAGCAGTGAAGTCGGGGGGGGCGGAACTGAAGCTTTCTTT
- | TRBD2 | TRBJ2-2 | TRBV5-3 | CASSFPSGPLNTGELFF | TGTGCCAGCAGCTTCCCTAGCGGGCCCTTGAACACCGGGGAGCTGTTTTTT
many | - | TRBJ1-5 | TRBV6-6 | CASSSSQPQHF | TGTGCCAGCAGTTCAAGTCAGCCCCAGCATTTT
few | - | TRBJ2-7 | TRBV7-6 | CASSTRGGGHEQYF | TGTGCCAGCAGCACTCGAGGCGGGGGCCACGAGCAGTACTTC
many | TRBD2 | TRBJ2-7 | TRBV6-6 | CASSVVAGAYEQYF | TGTGCCAGCAGTGTAGTAGCGGGCGCCTACGAGCAGTACTTC
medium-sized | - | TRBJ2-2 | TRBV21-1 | CASSRQPAGTGELFF | TGTGCCAGCAGCCGACAGCCCGCGGGCACCGGGGAGCTGTTTTTT
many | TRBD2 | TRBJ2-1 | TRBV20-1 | CSARRAGGPYLDEQFF | TGCAGTGCTAGACGAGCGGGAGGGCCGTATCTCGATGAGCAGTTCTTC
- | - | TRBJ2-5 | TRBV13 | CASSSANQETQYF | TGTGCCAGCAGCTCCGCCAACCAAGAGACCCAGTACTTC
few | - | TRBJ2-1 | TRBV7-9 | CASSPDRASYNEQFF | TGTGCCAGCAGCCCCGACAGAGCCTCCTACAATGAGCAGTTCTTC
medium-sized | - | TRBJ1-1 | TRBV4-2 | CASSQDPGVGAEAFF | TGTGCCAGCAGCCAAGATCCCGGGGTTGGGGCTGAAGCTTTCTTT
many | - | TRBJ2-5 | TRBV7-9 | CASSTRTAQETQYF | TGTGCCAGCAGCACAAGGACAGCGCAAGAGACCCAGTACTTC
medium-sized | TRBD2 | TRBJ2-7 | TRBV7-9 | CASTPTGLAGRAGGEQYF | TGTGCCAGCACCCCGACGGGACTAGCGGGAAGAGCCGGCGGCGAGCAGTACTTC
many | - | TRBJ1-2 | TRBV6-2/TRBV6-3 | CASSYSTGFYGYTF | TGTGCCAGCAGTTACTCAACAGGTTTCTATGGCTACACCTTC
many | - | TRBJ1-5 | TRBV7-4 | CASSAGHRVQPQHF | TGTGCCAGCAGCGCGGGACACCGGGTTCAGCCCCAGCATTTT